Detailed here is one T cell receptor (beta chain). Germline lookup yields CDR1 MNHEY and CDR2 SMNVEV (reference sequence). The V segment lost 2 bases and the J segment 9 bases; nucleotides outside the gene matches: 4. The CDR3 extends over 15 amino acids. The sample is drawn from a study of blood T cell repertoires in COVID-19. The table came from immunoSEQ multiplex PCR; TCRdb's copy has only in-frame clones and leaves some out. The sample contains 150,000 to 200,000 clones, about four fifths of which appear only once. Material: peripheral blood. The TCR was taken from a woman aged 80 or over with acute or convalescent COVID-19. The gene calls are TRBV27 and TRBJ2-1; TRBD2 matches at 13 bases. The CDR3 is CASSLTSGGEVEQFF. The CDR3 nucleotides are TGTGCCAGCAGTTTAACTAGCGGGGGGGAGGTTGAGCAGTTCTTC.